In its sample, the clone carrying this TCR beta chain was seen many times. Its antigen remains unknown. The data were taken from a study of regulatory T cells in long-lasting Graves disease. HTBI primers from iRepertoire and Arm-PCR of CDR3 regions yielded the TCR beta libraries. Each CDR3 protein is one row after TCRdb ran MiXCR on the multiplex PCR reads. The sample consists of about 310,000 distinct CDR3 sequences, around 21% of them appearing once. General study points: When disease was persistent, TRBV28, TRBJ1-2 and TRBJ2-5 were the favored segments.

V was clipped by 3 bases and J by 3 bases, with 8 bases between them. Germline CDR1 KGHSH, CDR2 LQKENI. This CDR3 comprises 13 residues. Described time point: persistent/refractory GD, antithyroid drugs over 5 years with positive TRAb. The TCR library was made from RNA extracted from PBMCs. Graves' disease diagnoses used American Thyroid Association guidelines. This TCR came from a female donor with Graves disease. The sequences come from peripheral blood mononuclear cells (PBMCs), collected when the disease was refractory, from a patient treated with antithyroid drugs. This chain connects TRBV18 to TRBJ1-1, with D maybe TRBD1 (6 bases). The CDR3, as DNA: TGTGCCAGCTCACCTAACAGGGACACTGAAGCTTTCTTT. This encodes CASSPNRDTEAFF.